This TCR beta chain was identified during a study of T cells in narcolepsy. Study-wide results and caveats: Blood of same and different patients, but not healthy controls, reportedly held recurring autoreactive clonotypes. HCRT-specific and TRIB2-specific autoreactive clonotypes appeared among same-patient CSF and blood CD4+ clonotypes.

The protocol was immunoSEQ multiplex PCR, while the TCRdb copy is restricted to in-frame clones and leaves out a portion. The data contain 12,000 or so clones, 90% to 95% of them seen just once; the ten biggest clones take up more than 0.95%. Concerning this clone: Antigen specificity is unknown.

The CDR3 contains 15 residues. Per the germline V gene, CDR1 is SGDLS and CDR2 is YYNGEE. Trimming cost V 0 bases and J 11 bases; bases outside gene matches: 8. This sequence joins TRBV9 and TRBJ2-5, with 12 bases fitting TRBD2. Sequencing was done on a sample of CD45RA- memory CD4+ T cells from PBMCs. The TCR comes from a human donor with narcolepsy. CDR3 residues: CASSVGLAGANEQYF. In DNA form, the CDR3 reads TGTGCCAGCAGCGTAGGACTAGCGGGAGCCAATGAGCAGTACTTC.